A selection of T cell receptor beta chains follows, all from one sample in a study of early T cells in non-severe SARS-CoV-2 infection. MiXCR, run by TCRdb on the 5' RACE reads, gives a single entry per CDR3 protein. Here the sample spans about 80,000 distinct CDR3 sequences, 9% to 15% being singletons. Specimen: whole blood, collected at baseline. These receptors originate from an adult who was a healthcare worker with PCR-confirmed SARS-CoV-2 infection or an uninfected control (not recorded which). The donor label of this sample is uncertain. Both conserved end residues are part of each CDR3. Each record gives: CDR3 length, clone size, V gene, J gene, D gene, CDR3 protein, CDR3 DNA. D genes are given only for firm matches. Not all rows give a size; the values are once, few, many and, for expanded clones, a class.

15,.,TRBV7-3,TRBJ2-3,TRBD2,CASSDSGRAADTQYF,TGTGCCAGCAGTGATAGCGGGAGGGCCGCAGATACGCAGTATTTT
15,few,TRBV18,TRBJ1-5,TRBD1,CASSPETGAYQPQHF,TGTGCCAGCTCACCAGAGACAGGGGCTTATCAGCCCCAGCATTTT
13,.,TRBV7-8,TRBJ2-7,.,CASGSGSSYEQYF,TGTGCCAGCGGCAGTGGCTCCTCCTACGAGCAGTACTTC
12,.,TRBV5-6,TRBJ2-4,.,CASSSGENIQYF,TGTGCCAGCAGCTCGGGAGAAAACATTCAGTACTTC
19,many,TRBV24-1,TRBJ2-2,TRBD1,CATSDFRLEGQGPTGELFF,TGTGCCACCAGTGATTTTAGGTTGGAGGGACAGGGGCCCACCGGGGAGCTGTTTTTT
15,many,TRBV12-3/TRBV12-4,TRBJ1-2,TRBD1,CASSAGTVYSYGYTF,TGTGCCAGCAGCGCCGGGACAGTGTATTCTTATGGCTACACCTTC
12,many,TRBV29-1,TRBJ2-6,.,CSVHSGANVLTF,TGCAGCGTTCACAGTGGGGCCAACGTCCTGACTTTC
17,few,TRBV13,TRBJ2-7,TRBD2,CASSEGTSGYHSYEQYF,TGTGCCAGCAGCGAAGGGACTAGCGGGTATCACTCCTACGAGCAGTACTTC
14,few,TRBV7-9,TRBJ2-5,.,CASSLARQGETQYF,TGTGCCAGCAGCTTAGCTCGGCAGGGAGAGACCCAGTACTTC
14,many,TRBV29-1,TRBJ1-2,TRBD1,CSVSPGTGDYGYTF,TGCAGCGTTTCCCCCGGGACAGGGGACTATGGCTACACCTTC
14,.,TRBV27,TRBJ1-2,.,CASSPRVADYGYTF,TGTGCCAGCAGCCCCAGGGTTGCTGACTATGGCTACACCTTC
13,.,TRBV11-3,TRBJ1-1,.,CASSLARDTEAFF,TGTGCCAGCAGCTTAGCCAGAGACACTGAAGCTTTCTTT
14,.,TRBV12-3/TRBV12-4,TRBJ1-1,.,CASSYRQPDTEAFF,TGTGCCAGCAGTTACCGACAGCCTGACACTGAAGCTTTCTTT
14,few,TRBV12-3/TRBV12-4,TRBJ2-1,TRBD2,CASSLSGGADEQFF,TGTGCCAGCAGTTTAAGCGGGGGGGCCGATGAGCAGTTCTTC
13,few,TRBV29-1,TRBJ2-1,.,CIRQTTLRNEQFF,TGCATCCGACAGACCACCCTGAGAAATGAGCAGTTCTTC
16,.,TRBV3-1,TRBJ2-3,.,CASMAMGALSGETQYF,TGTGCCAGCATGGCAATGGGCGCACTGTCCGGTGAAACGCAGTATTTT
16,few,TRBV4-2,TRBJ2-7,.,CASRVTMSDPSYEQYF,TGTGCCAGCAGAGTAACTATGTCAGATCCTTCCTACGAGCAGTACTTC
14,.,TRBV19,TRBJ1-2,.,CASSTSGVGYGYTF,TGTGCCAGTAGTACTTCAGGGGTTGGCTATGGCTACACCTTC
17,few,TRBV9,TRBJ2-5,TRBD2,CASSVALAGGSQETQYF,TGTGCCAGCAGCGTAGCACTAGCGGGGGGATCCCAAGAGACCCAGTACTTC
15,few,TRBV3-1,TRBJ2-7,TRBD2,CASSQIAGGPLEQYF,TGTGCCAGCAGCCAAATAGCGGGAGGACCTCTCGAGCAGTACTTC
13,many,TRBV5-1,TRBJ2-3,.,CASRPDAPDTQYF,TGCGCCAGCAGGCCGGACGCACCAGATACGCAGTATTTT
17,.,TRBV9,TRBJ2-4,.,CASVRIRGRKFVNIQYF,TGTGCCAGCGTCCGGATCAGGGGCCGTAAATTTGTGAACATTCAGTACTTC
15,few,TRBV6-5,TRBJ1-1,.,CASSPLDRENTEAFF,TGTGCCAGCAGTCCCCTGGACAGAGAGAACACTGAAGCTTTCTTT
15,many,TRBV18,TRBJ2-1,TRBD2,CASSPGTSVYNEQFF,TGTGCCAGCTCACCAGGGACTAGCGTTTACAATGAGCAGTTCTTC
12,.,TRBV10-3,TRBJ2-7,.,CAISENGYEQYF,TGTGCCATCAGTGAAAACGGATACGAGCAGTACTTC
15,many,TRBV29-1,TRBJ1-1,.,CSVEGEGPMNTEAFF,TGCAGCGTTGAGGGAGAGGGACCGATGAACACTGAAGCTTTCTTT